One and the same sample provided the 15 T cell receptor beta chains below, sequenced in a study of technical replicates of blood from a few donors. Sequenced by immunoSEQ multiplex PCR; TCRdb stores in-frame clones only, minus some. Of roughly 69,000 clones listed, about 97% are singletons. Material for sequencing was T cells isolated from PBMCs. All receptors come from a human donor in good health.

CDR3 loop: CASSIGVNYGYTF. CDR3 bases: TGTGCCAGTAGTATCGGAGTTAACTATGGCTACACCTTC. The chain links TRBV19 to TRBJ1-2; unclear D gene. The CDR3 covers 13 residues. V was trimmed by 3 bases and J by 1 base, leaving 6 bases between them. The germline CDR1 and CDR2 sequences are LNHDA and SQIVND (reference sequence).

CDR3 DNA: TGTGCCAGCAGCTTGGGGACTAGCGGGAGAACCGGGGAGCTGTTTTTT. Its protein is CASSLGTSGRTGELFF. V is TRBV7-3 and J is TRBJ2-2; TRBD2 matches 14 bases. The length of the CDR3 is 16 residues. V lost 3 bases and J lost 5; bases outside the gene matches: 2. Germline V lookup: CDR1 SGHTA, CDR2 FQGTGA.

Written as DNA, the CDR3 is TGTGCCAGCAGCGGACAGGGGCGGATTGAGCAGTTCTTC. This encodes CASSGQGRIEQFF. This rearrangement joins TRBV2 to TRBJ2-1, with 9 bases matching TRBD1. V lost 6 bases and J lost 9; bases outside the gene matches: 6. The CDR3 consists of 13 residues. CDR1 and CDR2 from the germline V gene are SNHLY and FYNNEI.

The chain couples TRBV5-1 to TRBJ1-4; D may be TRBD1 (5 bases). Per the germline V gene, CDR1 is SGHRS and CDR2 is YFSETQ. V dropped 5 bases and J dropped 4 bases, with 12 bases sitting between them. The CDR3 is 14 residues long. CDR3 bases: TGCGCCAGCAGGGAAGACAGCCTTAATGAAAAACTGTTTTTT. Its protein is CASREDSLNEKLFF.

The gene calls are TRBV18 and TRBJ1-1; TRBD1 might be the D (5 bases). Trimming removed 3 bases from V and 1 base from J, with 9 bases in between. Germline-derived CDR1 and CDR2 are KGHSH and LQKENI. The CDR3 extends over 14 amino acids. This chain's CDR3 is CASSPSDRNTEAFF. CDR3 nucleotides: TGTGCCAGCTCACCGTCCGACAGGAACACTGAAGCTTTCTTT.

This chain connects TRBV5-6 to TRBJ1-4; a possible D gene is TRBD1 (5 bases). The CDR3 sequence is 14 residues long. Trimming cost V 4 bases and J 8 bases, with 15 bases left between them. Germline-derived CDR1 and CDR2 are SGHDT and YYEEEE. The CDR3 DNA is TGTGCCAGCAGCCTCAGGGCACAGAGGGAAAAACTGTTTTTT. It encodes CASSLRAQREKLFF.

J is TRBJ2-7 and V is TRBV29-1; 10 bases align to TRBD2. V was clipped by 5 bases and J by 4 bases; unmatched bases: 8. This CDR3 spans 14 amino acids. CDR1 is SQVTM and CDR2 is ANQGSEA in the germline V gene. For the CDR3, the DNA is TGCAGCGTTACCCCGGGACTAGCGCGTTACGAGCAGTACTTC. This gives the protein CSVTPGLARYEQYF.

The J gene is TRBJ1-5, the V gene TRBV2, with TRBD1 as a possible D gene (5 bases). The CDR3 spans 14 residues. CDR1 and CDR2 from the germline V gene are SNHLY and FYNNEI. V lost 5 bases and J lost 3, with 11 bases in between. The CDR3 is CASSSGLANQPQHF. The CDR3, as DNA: TGTGCCAGCAGTTCAGGGTTGGCCAATCAGCCCCAGCATTTT.

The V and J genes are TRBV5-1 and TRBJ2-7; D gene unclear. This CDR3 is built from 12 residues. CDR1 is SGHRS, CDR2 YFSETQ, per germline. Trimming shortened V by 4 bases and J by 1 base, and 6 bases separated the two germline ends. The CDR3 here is CASSSRSYEQYF. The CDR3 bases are TGCGCCAGCAGCAGCCGATCCTACGAGCAGTACTTC.

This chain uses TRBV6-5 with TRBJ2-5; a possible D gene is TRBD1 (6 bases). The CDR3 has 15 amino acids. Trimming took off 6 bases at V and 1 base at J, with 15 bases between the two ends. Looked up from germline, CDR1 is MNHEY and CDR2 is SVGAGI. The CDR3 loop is CASRKYRVPQETQYF. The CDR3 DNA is TGTGCCAGCAGGAAGTACAGGGTTCCCCAAGAGACCCAGTACTTC.

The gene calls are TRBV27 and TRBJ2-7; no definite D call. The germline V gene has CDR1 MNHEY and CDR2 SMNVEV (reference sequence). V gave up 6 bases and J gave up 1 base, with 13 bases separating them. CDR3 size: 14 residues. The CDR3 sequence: CASSYRDGSYEQYF. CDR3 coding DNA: TGTGCCAGCAGCTACAGAGACGGATCCTACGAGCAGTACTTC.

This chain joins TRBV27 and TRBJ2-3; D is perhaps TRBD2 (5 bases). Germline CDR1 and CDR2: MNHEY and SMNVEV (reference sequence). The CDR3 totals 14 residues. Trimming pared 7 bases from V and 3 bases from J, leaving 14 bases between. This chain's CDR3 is CASNKLEGTDTQYF. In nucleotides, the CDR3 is TGTGCCAGCAATAAACTAGAAGGTACAGATACGCAGTATTTT.

CDR3 protein: CASAPGHRITEAFF. The CDR3 DNA reads as TGCGCCAGCGCTCCGGGACATAGGATCACTGAAGCTTTCTTT. The V call is TRBV5-1, the J call TRBJ1-1; a weak D match, TRBD1 (6 bases). The CDR3 sequence is 14 residues long. Between the trimmed V and J ends, which lost 7 bases and 4 bases, there was a span of 17 bases. From germline, CDR1 is SGHRS and CDR2 YFSETQ.

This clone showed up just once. CDR3 loop: CASSRGISTEAFF. Written as DNA, the CDR3 is TGTGCCAGCAGCCGAGGGATATCCACTGAAGCTTTCTTT. The gene calls are TRBV11-3 and TRBJ1-1, with unresolved D. The CDR3 totals 13 residues. Germline-derived CDR1 and CDR2 are SGHNT and YENEEA. Trimming left V 5 bases short and J 4 bases short, with 11 bases between. Together with reference TRBV11-3 and TRBJ1-1, the CDR3 gives the full variable domain: EAGVVQSPRYKIIEKKQPVAFWCNPISGHNTLYWYLQNLGQGPELLIRYENEEAVDDSQLPKDRFSAERLKGVDSTLKIQPAELGDSAVYLCASSRGISTEAFFGQGTRLTVV.

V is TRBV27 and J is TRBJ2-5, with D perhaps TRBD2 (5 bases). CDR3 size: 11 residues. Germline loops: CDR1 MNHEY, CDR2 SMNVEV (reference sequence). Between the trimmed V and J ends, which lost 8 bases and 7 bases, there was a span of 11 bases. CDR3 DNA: TGTGCCAGCGGACTTATAGGGACCCAGTACTTC. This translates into CASGLIGTQYF.